A single sample is the source of the 23 T cell receptor beta chains below, sequenced in a study of blood T cell repertoires in COVID-19. Here immunoSEQ multiplex PCR was the method, and the copy in TCRdb shows in-frame clones only, minus some. Of about 210,000 clones detected, about 91% appear once; the ten largest clones hold about 5%. Source material: peripheral blood. These receptors came from a woman between 40 and 50 years old with acute or convalescent COVID-19.

This rearrangement joins TRBV10-3 to TRBJ1-1; no firm D call. CDR1 ENHRY and CDR2 SYGVKD come from the germline V gene. The CDR3 spans 13 residues. Trimming shortened V by 4 bases and J by 5 bases, and 11 bases separated the two germline ends. The CDR3 coding sequence is TGTGCCATCAGTGTCGGTCCCTTTACTGAAGCTTTCTTT. Residues: CAISVGPFTEAFF.

The V call is TRBV7-8, the J call TRBJ2-5, with D perhaps TRBD1 (6 bases). V was trimmed by 4 bases and J by 5 bases, leaving 23 bases between them. Germline V gene data show CDR1 as SGHVS and CDR2 as FQNEAQ. This CDR3 has 17 amino acids. CDR3 sequence (DNA): TGTGCCAGCAGCTCCGCCTATATCAGGGGACAAGGGGAGACCCAGTACTTC. It translates to CASSSAYIRGQGETQYF.

The DNA of the CDR3 is TGTGCCAGTAGTATAGACCTGTATCAGCCCCAGCATTTT. It yields the protein CASSIDLYQPQHF. The rearrangement links TRBV19 to TRBJ1-5, with D unclear. V was shortened by 0 bases and J by 5 bases, with 5 bases between the two germline ends. Germline V CDR1 and CDR2: LNHDA, SQIVND (reference sequence). This CDR3 has 13 amino acids.

The chain couples TRBV19 to TRBJ1-4, with TRBD1 identical over 7 bases. The germline V gene has CDR1 LNHDA and CDR2 SQIVND (reference sequence). CDR3 length: 16 residues. J gave up 5 bases and V 4 bases, and 10 bases lay outside the gene matches. This CDR3 is CASSTSSTGWNEKLFF. Written as DNA, the CDR3 is TGTGCCAGTAGTACATCCTCGACAGGGTGGAATGAAAAACTGTTTTTT.

The chain uses TRBV29-1 and TRBJ1-4; 9 bases align to TRBD1. This CDR3 contains 15 residues. The germline V gene encodes CDR1 SQVTM and CDR2 ANQGSEA. Trimming cost V 6 bases and J 0 bases; bases outside gene matches: 5. The CDR3: CSVRQGESTNEKLFF. CDR3 nucleotides: TGCAGCGTCCGACAGGGGGAGTCAACTAATGAAAAACTGTTTTTT. Supplemented by reference TRBV29-1 and TRBJ1-4, the full variable domain reads SAVISQKPSRDICQRGTSLTIQCQVDSQVTMMFWYRQQPGQSLTLIATANQGSEATYESGFVIDKFPISRPNLTFSTLTVSNMSPEDSSIYLCSVRQGESTNEKLFFGSGTQLSVL.

The chain has TRBV24-1 and TRBJ2-7, with a possible D match to TRBD1 (5 bases). Germline V gene data show CDR1 as KGHDR and CDR2 as SFDVKD. The CDR3 has 17 amino acids. With 0 bases removed from V and 3 bases from J, the gap between germline ends came to 17 bases. The CDR3 region has the DNA TGTGCCACCAGTGATTTGCAGAGCCAGGGATGGAACTACGAGCAGTACGTC. Amino acids: CATSDLQSQGWNYEQYV.

The genes are TRBV6-1 and TRBJ1-2, with D possibly being TRBD1 (5 bases). Germline V gene data show CDR1 as MNHNS and CDR2 as SASEGT. V lost 1 base and J lost 6, with 9 bases in between. This CDR3 has 13 residues. This chain's CDR3 is CASSEEGMNGYTF. The CDR3 DNA follows: TGTGCCAGCAGTGAAGAGGGGATGAATGGCTACACCTTC.

The chain has TRBV2 and TRBJ1-5; TRBD1 matches at 10 bases. V was pared by 10 bases and J by 0 bases, with 6 bases of the junction left unmatched. The CDR3 contains 15 residues. The germline V gene has CDR1 SNHLY and CDR2 FYNNEI. CDR3: CATRDRGYSNQPQHF. CDR3 nucleotides: TGTGCCACGAGGGACAGGGGCTATAGCAATCAGCCCCAGCATTTT.

V is TRBV5-6 and J is TRBJ2-1; D remains unclear. V lost 0 bases and J lost 5, with 6 bases in between. The CDR3 has 13 residues. CDR1 and CDR2 from the germline V gene are SGHDT and YYEEEE. The CDR3 DNA is TGTGCCAGCAGCTTGGTTCACAACAATGAGCAGTTCTTC. Amino acids: CASSLVHNNEQFF.

The chain is built from TRBV2 and TRBJ2-1; 14 bases fit TRBD2. Germline loops: CDR1 SNHLY, CDR2 FYNNEI. V was pared by 6 bases and J by 2 bases, with 6 bases of the junction left unmatched. This CDR3 has 17 residues. CDR3 loop: CASSKTSGGAAYNEQFF. CDR3 coding DNA: TGTGCCAGCAGCAAGACTAGCGGGGGGGCCGCCTACAATGAGCAGTTCTTC.

This clone was detected only once. The chain combines TRBV15 with TRBJ2-1, with TRBD2 identical over 8 bases. Germline loops: CDR1 LNHNV, CDR2 YYDKDF (reference sequence). The CDR3 is made up of 16 amino acids. Trimming at V came to 1 base and at J to 3 bases, leaving 5 bases not matched to a gene. CDR3 DNA sequence: TGTGCCACCAGCAGAGTGGGGCGGGGGGACTACAATGAGCAGTTCTTC. Translation: CATSRVGRGDYNEQFF. Supplemented by reference TRBV15 and TRBJ2-1, the full variable domain reads DAMVIQNPRYQVTQFGKPVTLSCSQTLNHNVMYWYQQKSSQAPKLLFHYYDKDFNNEADTPDNFQSRRPNTSFCFLDIRSPGLGDTAMYLCATSRVGRGDYNEQFFGPGTRLTVL.

CDR3 in amino acids: CASSQSASGGTDTQYF. DNA for the CDR3: TGTGCCAGCAGTCAGTCGGCTAGCGGGGGCACAGATACGCAGTATTTT. The V and J genes are TRBV6-4 and TRBJ2-3; 9 bases fit TRBD2. V shed 5 bases and J 1 base; nucleotides not matched to a gene: 7. Per the germline V gene, CDR1 is MRHNA and CDR2 is SNTAGT. This CDR3 comprises 16 residues.

In regard to this clone: Other DNA variants within this sample encode the same CDR3. The rearrangement uses TRBV30 and TRBJ1-1; 8 positions agree with TRBD1. Germline V gene data show CDR1 as GTSNPN and CDR2 as SVGIG (reference sequence). Trimming removed 0 bases from V and 4 bases from J; junction bases left unmatched: 4. The CDR3 consists of 14 residues. For the CDR3, the DNA is TGTGCCTGGAGTGTACGAACAGGGGGCACTGAAGCTTTCTTT. Translated, it gives CAWSVRTGGTEAFF.

This clone turned up a few times. The V call is TRBV6-6, the J call TRBJ1-1; 10 bases map to TRBD1. V was clipped by 6 bases and J by 5 bases; unmatched bases: 9. This CDR3 is built from 15 residues. CDR1 and CDR2 (germline): MNHNY, SVGAGI (reference sequence). The CDR3, as DNA: TGTGCCAGCAGAGGTGGGACAGGGGAGTGGACTGAAGCTTTCTTT. This encodes CASRGGTGEWTEAFF.

The genes are TRBV5-1 and TRBJ1-1; D is ambiguous. Germline V gene sequence: CDR1 SGHRS, CDR2 YFSETQ. Between the trimmed V and J ends, which lost 3 bases and 1 base, there was a span of 4 bases. The CDR3 spans 12 residues. This CDR3 is CASSSGNTEAFF. In nucleotides, the CDR3 is TGCGCCAGCAGCTCAGGGAACACTGAAGCTTTCTTT.

This rearrangement joins TRBV13 to TRBJ2-7, with TRBD2 matching 8 bases. The germline V gene encodes CDR1 PRHDT and CDR2 FYEKMQ (reference sequence). This CDR3 is built from 15 residues. The junction had 8 bases not matched to a gene; V was cut back by 0 bases and J by 7 bases. As DNA, the CDR3 is TGTGCCAGCAGCTTAGGAGTTAGCGGGGTGGGAGAGCAGTACGTC. This translates into CASSLGVSGVGEQYV.

The DNA of the CDR3 is TGTGCCAGCAGCGGCGGGGGGGCGAAAAATGAGCAGTTCTTC. Protein sequence: CASSGGGAKNEQFF. The chain carries TRBV9 and TRBJ2-1, with TRBD2 identical over 9 bases. Germline CDR1 reads SGDLS; CDR2 reads YYNGEE. There are 14 residues in the CDR3. V lost 3 bases and J lost 7; bases outside the gene matches: 5.

The chain couples TRBV7-2 to TRBJ1-1, with 7 bases matching TRBD1. The CDR3 is made up of 15 amino acids. Germline values: CDR1 SGHTA, CDR2 FQGNSA. Trimming at V came to 6 bases and at J to 4 bases, leaving 11 bases not matched to a gene. The CDR3: CASSGRGDGSTEAFF. The DNA of the CDR3 is TGTGCCAGCAGTGGCAGGGGGGATGGTAGCACTGAAGCTTTCTTT.

V and J are TRBV19 and TRBJ1-1; D may be TRBD1 (6 bases). The V end was cut by 7 bases, the J end by 2 bases, with 11 bases between. The CDR3 totals 13 residues. Germline CDR1 is LNHDA and CDR2 is SQIVND (reference sequence). Written as DNA, the CDR3 is TGTGCCAGTAACGACAGGACCAACACTGAAGCTTTCTTT. This sequence encodes CASNDRTNTEAFF.

The rearrangement links TRBV30 to TRBJ1-1; D is perhaps TRBD1 (6 bases). This CDR3 spans 14 amino acids. Trimming took 4 bases from V and 3 from J, leaving 15 bases between them. Germline CDR1 reads GTSNPN; CDR2 reads SVGIG (reference sequence). The CDR3 region is CAWTVRTVHTEAFF. The CDR3 DNA is TGTGCCTGGACCGTCCGGACAGTCCACACTGAAGCTTTCTTT.

This clone has just one count. This chain joins TRBV24-1 and TRBJ2-2; D gene unclear. CDR3 length equals 14 residues. Germline-derived CDR1 and CDR2 are KGHDR and SFDVKD. V was pared by 4 bases and J by 3 bases, with 8 bases between. The CDR3, as DNA: TGTGCCACCAGTGAAGGCCGGGACACCGGGGAGCTGTTTTTT. As protein: CATSEGRDTGELFF.

The CDR3 DNA follows: TGTGCCAGCAGTTATTTGGGACAGGGGGCAAATTCACCCCTCCACTTT. It encodes CASSYLGQGANSPLHF. The J gene is TRBJ1-6, the V gene TRBV6-5; 12 bases align to TRBD1. The CDR3 consists of 16 residues. The ends lost 3 bases at V and 7 bases at J; junction bases unmatched: 4. Looked up from germline, CDR1 is MNHEY and CDR2 is SVGAGI.

The DNA for the CDR3 is TGCGCCAGCAGCCCTGGACTAGCGGCGGGGGATACGCAGTATTTT. Protein product: CASSPGLAAGDTQYF. The chain recombines TRBV5-1 with TRBJ2-3; 10 positions match TRBD2. The CDR3 spans 15 residues. V was clipped by 4 bases and J by 6 bases; unmatched bases: 8. Germline assignment: CDR1 SGHRS and CDR2 YFSETQ. Filled out from reference TRBV5-1 and TRBJ2-3, the complete variable domain reads KAGVTQTPRYLIKTRGQQVTLSCSPISGHRSVSWYQQTPGQGLQFLFEYFSETQRNKGNFPGRFSGRQFSNSRSEMNVSTLELGDSALYLCASSPGLAAGDTQYFGPGTRLTVL.